This paragraph reports one T cell receptor (beta chain). This sample was included in a study of blood T cell repertoires in COVID-19. V shed 0 bases, J shed 9 bases, and the junction held 17 bases outside the gene matches. CDR3 size: 18 residues. The table came from immunoSEQ multiplex PCR; TCRdb's copy has only in-frame clones and leaves some out. The data contain around 220,000 clones, around nine tenths of them seen just once; the ten biggest clones take up roughly 15%. The receptor's source is a woman aged 45-65 years with acute COVID-19. The chain is built from TRBV6-7 and TRBJ1-5; 7 bases line up with TRBD1. TRBV6-7 is an ORF for which the function is uncertain. Sequenced: PBMCs or T cells enriched from blood (not recorded which). CDR3 nucleotides: TGTGCCAGCAGTTACTCGATTGTTGGAGGGGGCGCCGAACGGCCCCAGCATTTT. This gives the protein CASSYSIVGGGAERPQHF.